This T cell receptor (beta chain) was retrieved from a study of T-cell reconstitution after alpha-beta-depleted transplantation in children. This clonotype showed up just a few times. The CDR3 runs 12 residues. Germline V gene sequence: CDR1 SGHRS, CDR2 YFSETQ. The V end lost 3 bases, the J end lost 7 bases, and 11 bases lay between the germline ends. Unique molecular identifiers were incorporated when the TCRbeta library was constructed. TCRdb fed the PCR reads into MiXCR, producing one record per CDR3 protein. The data contain some 550,000 distinct CDR3 sequences, 15% to 20% of them singletons. The origin of this receptor is a human donor who donated a stem cell graft to a child with acute lymphoblastic leukemia. The chain combines TRBV5-1 with TRBJ2-7; D is possibly TRBD2 (6 bases). The material was PBMCs from the stem cell graft donor, obtained from the stem cell graft. CDR3 protein: CASSWPGEEQYF. In DNA form, the CDR3 reads TGCGCCAGCAGCTGGCCGGGGGAGGAGCAGTACTTC.